The entry below describes one T cell receptor beta chain. Germline values: CDR1 DFQATT, CDR2 SNEGSKA (reference sequence). V dropped 3 bases and J dropped 1; count of bases not matched to a gene: 4. The length of the CDR3 is 14 residues. Alongside a J-beta primer mix, a sample-barcoded 5' primer served in a second PCR lasting about 7 to 12 cycles. TCRdb independently ran MiXCR on the 5' RACE reads; one entry per CDR3 protein. The data show more than 1.4 million distinct CDR3 sequences, with about 40% seen just once and approximately 7.9% held by the top ten. This specimen belongs to a study of blood T cells in healthy people across ages.

The sample was blood. V gene TRBV20-1 combines with J gene TRBJ2-5, with 8 bases matching TRBD2. This clonotype was obtained from a woman aged 18-29 years in good health. CDR3 nucleotide sequence: TGCAGTGCTAGCGGCGGGACTAGCCAAGAGACCCAGTACTTC. Translation: CSASGGTSQETQYF.